This T cell receptor (beta chain) was documented in a study of T cell changes during pregnancy in multiple sclerosis. Here immunoSEQ multiplex PCR was the method, and the copy in TCRdb shows in-frame clones only, minus some. Here the sample spans approximately 70,000 clones, about 90% being singletons. The CDR3 contains 14 residues. CDR1 and CDR2 from the germline V gene are LNHDA and SQIVND (reference sequence). V was shortened by 3 bases and J by 5 bases, with 13 bases between the two germline ends. Sequenced material: peripheral blood, taken in the second trimester of pregnancy. This TCR came from a female donor in good health, enrolled as a control in a pregnancy study. V usage is TRBV19 and J usage is TRBJ2-5; maybe TRBD2 (6 bases). CDR3 sequence reads: CASSMRDGGETQYF. The CDR3 DNA reads TGTGCCAGTAGTATGCGGGACGGAGGCGAGACCCAGTACTTC.